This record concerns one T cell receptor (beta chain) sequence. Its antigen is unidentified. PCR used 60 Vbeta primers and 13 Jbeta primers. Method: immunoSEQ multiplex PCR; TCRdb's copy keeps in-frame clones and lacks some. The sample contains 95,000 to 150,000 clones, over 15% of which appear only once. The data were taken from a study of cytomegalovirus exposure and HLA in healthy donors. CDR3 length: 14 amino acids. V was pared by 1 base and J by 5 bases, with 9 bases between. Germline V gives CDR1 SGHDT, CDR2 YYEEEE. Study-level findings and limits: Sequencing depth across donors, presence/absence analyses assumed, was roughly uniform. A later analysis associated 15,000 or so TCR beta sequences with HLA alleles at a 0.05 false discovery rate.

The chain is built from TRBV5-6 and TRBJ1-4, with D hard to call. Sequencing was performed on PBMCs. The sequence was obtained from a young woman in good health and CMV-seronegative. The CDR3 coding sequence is TGTGCCAGCAGCTTGCATGGGCTGAATGAAAAACTGTTTTTT. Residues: CASSLHGLNEKLFF.